This T cell receptor (beta chain) was profiled in a study of blood T cell repertoires in COVID-19. Turning to the study itself: Sites across the United States, Italy and Spain contributed samples from acute and convalescent COVID-19. The analysed material was cDNA or gDNA that came from T cells, B-cell-depleted T cells, or PBMCs.

The CDR3 length is 15 residues. Germline lookup yields CDR1 MNHEY and CDR2 SVGAGI. V trimming: 7 bases; J trimming: 2 bases; junction bases outside the gene matches: 7. Per the authors' pipeline: Amplified reference gene primers provided the basis for estimating nucleated cell counts. The table came from immunoSEQ multiplex PCR; TCRdb's copy has only in-frame clones and leaves some out. D and trimming come from the DNA, and the V and J calls and clone size come from that table. The table records approximately 160,000 clones, 90% to 95% of them present only once. The genes are TRBV6-5 and TRBJ1-4; 7 bases agree with TRBD1. The clonotype comes from a man aged 45-65 years with acute or convalescent COVID-19. The material sequenced was peripheral blood. CDR3 residues: CASIGPTGTNEKLFF. The CDR3 region has the DNA TGTGCCAGCATTGGGCCGACAGGGACTAATGAAAAACTGTTTTTT.